This T cell receptor beta chain was found in a study of early T cells in non-severe SARS-CoV-2 infection. Individual cDNA molecules each received unique molecular identifiers attached to them. TCRdb analysed the 5' RACE reads with MiXCR anew, one entry per CDR3 protein. The sample records some 48,000 distinct CDR3 sequences, approximately 13% being singletons. This clonotype was recorded at least ten times. The CDR3 spans 15 residues. The germline V gene has CDR1 MNHEY and CDR2 SVGAGI. Unmatched junction bases numbered 10, after V lost 9 bases and J lost 2 bases. The genes are TRBV6-5 and TRBJ1-2; TRBD1 agrees at 9 bases. The sample comprised whole blood. This TCR derives from an adult who was a healthcare worker with PCR-confirmed SARS-CoV-2 infection or an uninfected control (not recorded which). This CDR3 reads CASHGTGTSNYGYTF. The CDR3 DNA is TGTGCCAGTCACGGGACAGGGACGTCAAACTATGGCTACACCTTC.